The 11 T cell receptor beta chains below were found in one sample sequenced in a study of cytomegalovirus exposure and HLA in healthy donors. Primers: 60 Vbeta forward and 13 Jbeta reverse. The method was immunoSEQ multiplex PCR; TCRdb's version includes in-frame clones alone and lacks a portion of them. The sample carries about 98,000 clones, roughly 76% recorded once. Sequencing was done on a sample of PBMCs. These receptors were taken from a man aged 45-65 years in good health and CMV-seronegative.

The chain carries TRBV4-1 and TRBJ2-5; the match to TRBD2 covers 8 bases. The germline gives CDR1 MGHRA, CDR2 YSYEKL. The ends lost 1 base at V and 5 bases at J; junction bases unmatched: 12. The CDR3 extends over 17 amino acids. CDR3 in DNA: TGCGCCAGCAGCCAAGTATATCGAGCGGGAGAGGGGGAGACCCAGTACTTC. Translated: CASSQVYRAGEGETQYF.

This sequence joins TRBV11-2 and TRBJ2-1, with D possibly matching TRBD1 (6 bases). Per the germline V gene, CDR1 is SGHAT and CDR2 is FQNNGV. Deletions cut 5 bases from V and 3 bases from J, with 8 bases between. The length of the CDR3 is 13 residues. The CDR3 DNA follows: TGTGCCAGCAGCCTGACAGGCTACAATGAGCAGTTCTTC. Protein product: CASSLTGYNEQFF.

This clone was recorded a few times. V gene TRBV7-9 combines with J gene TRBJ2-1; D perhaps matches TRBD2 (5 bases). The CDR3 runs to 11 residues. The germline gives CDR1 SEHNR, CDR2 FQNEAQ (reference sequence). The V and J ends lost 11 bases and 11 bases respectively, with 16 bases between them. CDR3 in amino acids: CAPAFGEKQFF. DNA for the CDR3: TGTGCCCCAGCATTCGGGGAAAAGCAGTTCTTC.

This clone was seen a handful of times. This sequence joins TRBV7-8 and TRBJ1-4, with D possibly matching TRBD1 (6 bases). This CDR3 is 15 amino acids long. CDR1 and CDR2 from the germline V gene are SGHVS and FQNEAQ. V lost 1 base, J lost 7 bases, and 13 bases lay in between. CDR3 sequence (DNA): TGTGCCAGCAGCTTAGACGACAGGACGAGTGAAAAACTGTTTTTT. Translated: CASSLDDRTSEKLFF.

The rearrangement joins TRBV28 to TRBJ1-5; a weak D match, TRBD1 (5 bases). V lost 3 bases and J 7 bases, leaving 19 bases between the germline ends. The CDR3 is made up of 16 amino acids. Germline assignment: CDR1 MDHEN and CDR2 SYDVKM. The DNA for the CDR3 is TGTGCCAGCAGTTTTAGGGGTTTCAGAGGAGTCCAGCCCCAGCATTTT. Protein product: CASSFRGFRGVQPQHF.

This clone was seen a few times. The rearrangement links TRBV2 to TRBJ2-7, with 7 nucleotides matching TRBD1. The CDR3 spans 15 residues. Trimming removed 6 bases from V and 0 bases from J; junction bases left unmatched: 8. Germline loops: CDR1 SNHLY, CDR2 FYNNEI. Here the CDR3 DNA reads TGTGCCAGCAGGGCCCGGGACAGCAACTCCTACGAGCAGTACTTC. Protein: CASRARDSNSYEQYF.

This rearrangement joins TRBV5-1 to TRBJ1-6; perhaps TRBD1 as D (5 bases). Trimming left V 4 bases short and J 7 bases short, with 15 bases between. The length of the CDR3 is 15 residues. Per the germline V gene, CDR1 is SGHRS and CDR2 is YFSETQ. The DNA of the CDR3 is TGCGCCAGCAGCCCCAGCGGGACGAGAAATTCACCCCTCCACTTT. The encoded protein is CASSPSGTRNSPLHF.

CDR3 loop: CASESDRGGYGYTF. The CDR3 DNA is TGCGCCAGCGAAAGCGACAGGGGCGGCTATGGCTACACCTTC. The chain combines TRBV4-1 with TRBJ1-2; TRBD1 matches at 8 bases. The CDR3 covers 14 residues. V shed 8 bases and J 4 bases; nucleotides not matched to a gene: 9. The V gene's germline CDR1 is MGHRA and CDR2 YSYEKL.

J is TRBJ2-2 and V is TRBV7-9; possible D gene TRBD1, 6 bases. This CDR3 contains 17 residues. The V and J ends lost 3 bases and 1 base respectively, with 15 bases between them. CDR1 is SEHNR, CDR2 FQNEAQ, per germline (reference sequence). The CDR3 here is CASSFNRVKGNTGELFF. The CDR3 nucleotides read TGTGCCAGCAGCTTCAACAGGGTCAAGGGGAACACCGGGGAGCTGTTTTTT.

The chain joins TRBV7-3 to TRBJ2-1; TRBD2 aligns across 7 bases. Germline V gene sequence: CDR1 SGHTA, CDR2 FQGTGA. The V segment lost 7 bases and the J segment 0 bases; nucleotides outside the gene matches: 6. The CDR3 is 15 residues long. The CDR3 here is CASKRGGSSYNEQFF. The DNA for the CDR3 is TGTGCCAGCAAAAGGGGAGGGAGCTCCTACAATGAGCAGTTCTTC.

The chain has TRBV15 and TRBJ1-1; 7 nucleotides match TRBD1. Germline-derived CDR1 and CDR2 are LNHNV and YYDKDF (reference sequence). Losses at the gene ends were 3 bases for V and 1 base for J; bases not matched to a gene: 2. The CDR3 is 14 amino acids. The CDR3 coding sequence is TGTGCCACCAGCAGGGACAGGAAGAACACTGAAGCTTTCTTT. Translation: CATSRDRKNTEAFF.